The sequence of this TCR beta chain was determined in a study of T cell responses to AZD1222 COVID-19 vaccine. Assay used: immunoSEQ multiplex PCR; TCRdb lists only in-frame clones, some missing. The profile shows about 180,000 clones, roughly nine tenths of them singletons. The CDR3 consists of 12 residues. CDR1 is MNHEY, CDR2 SVGAGI, per germline. The V and J ends lost 8 bases and 0 bases respectively, with 5 bases between them. The material sequenced was peripheral blood, taken on day 0 of AZD1222 vaccination. The TCR originated in an adult in good health. J is TRBJ1-5 and V is TRBV6-5; D not certain. CDR3 nucleotides: TGTGCCAGCGCGGATAGCAATCAGCCCCAGCATTTT. Amino acids: CASADSNQPQHF.